One sample yielded the 22 T cell receptor beta chains listed below, sequenced in a study of glioma-infiltrating T cells. Using RNA template, CDR3s of TCR alpha and beta were amplified with iRepertoire arm-PCR. One entry per CDR3 protein results from TCRdb running MiXCR on the multiplex PCR reads. The data contain under 150,000 distinct CDR3 sequences, 20% to 25% of them singletons. Sequencing was carried out using glioma tissue, nonneoplastic brain tissue, or PBMCs (not recorded which). These receptors were taken from a human donor with low-grade glioma or glioblastoma, undergoing nonglioma brain surgery, or in good health (not recorded which).

The chain couples TRBV18 to TRBJ2-1; TRBD1 matches at 9 bases. In germline, CDR1 is KGHSH, CDR2 LQKENI. With V trimmed by 4 bases and J by 4 bases, 2 bases remained unmatched. The CDR3 is made up of 14 amino acids. The CDR3 protein is CASSRQGGYNEQFF. The CDR3 bases are TGTGCCAGCTCACGACAGGGGGGGTACAATGAGCAGTTCTTC.

The chain is built from TRBV6-1 and TRBJ1-3; D ambiguous. The length of the CDR3 is 15 residues. Trimming took 5 bases from V and 0 from J, leaving 11 bases between them. The germline V gene has CDR1 MNHNS and CDR2 SASEGT. The CDR3 is CASSKVSSSGNTIYF. CDR3 sequence (DNA): TGTGCCAGCAGTAAGGTATCGAGCTCTGGAAACACCATATATTTT.

The chain joins TRBV12-3 or TRBV12-4 to TRBJ2-1, with 7 positions matching TRBD2. The CDR3 contains 12 residues. The trim removed 4 bases at V and 16 bases at J, leaving 10 bases unmatched. DNA for the CDR3: TGTGCCAGCAGTTGGTCGCGGGGGACCACTTTCTTC. It specifies CASSWSRGTTFF.

This clonotype was seen at least ten times. The CDR3 reads CASAPGLANHNEQFF. CDR3 DNA sequence: TGTGCCAGCGCTCCGGGACTAGCGAACCACAATGAGCAGTTCTTC. This chain uses TRBV7-9 with TRBJ2-1; 10 nucleotides agree with TRBD2. V gave up 8 bases and J gave up 5 bases; unmatched junction bases: 9. This CDR3 has 15 amino acids. From germline, CDR1 is SEHNR and CDR2 FQNEAQ (reference sequence).

With regard to this clonotype: Germline is not matched at one junction end, which may reflect a read error. V usage is TRBV20-1 and J usage is TRBJ2-3, with D tentatively TRBD2 (5 bases). The CDR3 extends over 14 amino acids. The germline V gene has CDR1 DFQATT and CDR2 SNEGSKA (reference sequence). This CDR3 reads CSARGLAITDMQYF. For the CDR3, the DNA is TGCAGTGCTAGAGGGTTAGCGATAACAGATATGCAGTATTTT.

Comment on this clonotype: The conserved phenylalanine or tryptophan is not found at the CDR3 terminus, so this likely reflects a read error. V and J are TRBV4-2 and TRBJ2-1; 11 nucleotides agree with TRBD2. CDR1 and CDR2 (germline): LGHNA, YNFKEQ. This CDR3 is built from 15 residues. V lost 0 bases and J lost 9; bases outside the gene matches: 4. In DNA, the CDR3 is TGTGCCAGCAGCCAAGAACGACTAGCGGGGATTGAGCAGTTCTCC. It codes for CASSQERLAGIEQFS.

This clonotype has a single count. A much bigger clone sits one base away, suggesting this may be a read error. The gene calls are TRBV20-1 and TRBJ1-1; possible D gene TRBD1, 5 bases. CDR1 is DFQATT, CDR2 SNEGSKA, per germline (reference sequence). This CDR3 has 14 amino acids. The chain's CDR3 is CRARVDMTSTEAFF. CDR3 bases: TGCAGAGCTAGAGTGGACATGACCAGCACTGAAGCTTTCTTT.

Worth noting for this clonotype: Being one base from a much bigger clone, this may be a read error. This chain links TRBV27 with TRBJ1-2; 7 nucleotides align to TRBD1. The V gene end was trimmed by 7 bases and the J gene end by 7 bases; junction bases not matched to a gene: 15. The CDR3 is made up of 15 amino acids. The germline V gene encodes CDR1 MNHEY and CDR2 SMNVEV (reference sequence). The DNA for the CDR3 is TGTGCCAGCAATTTCTATGGGACAGAGCAAATTGGCTACACCTTC. Translated, it gives CASNFYGTEQIGYTF.

The sample holds a few counts of this clonotype. J is TRBJ1-4 and V is TRBV19, with TRBD1 matching 7 bases. Germline trimming cut 7 bases from V and 3 bases from J; bases unmatched to any gene: 5. Germline CDR1 is LNHDA and CDR2 is SQIVND (reference sequence). The CDR3 loop spans 14 amino acids. CDR3 protein: CASKDDRANEKLFF. CDR3 DNA sequence: TGTGCCAGTAAGGACGACAGGGCTAATGAAAAACTGTTTTTT.

The rearrangement links TRBV11-3 to TRBJ2-1; D is unresolved. Between the trimmed V and J ends, which lost 1 base and 1 base, there was a span of 11 bases. In germline, CDR1 is SGHNT, CDR2 YENEEA. The CDR3 spans 16 residues. The CDR3 nucleotides are TGTGCCAGCAGCTTAGTTCTCGCAGAGTCCTACAATGAGCAGTTCTTC. It encodes CASSLVLAESYNEQFF.

The sample holds many counts of this clonotype. The chain carries TRBV20-1 and TRBJ1-1, with D perhaps matching TRBD1 (6 bases). From germline, CDR1 is DFQATT and CDR2 SNEGSKA (reference sequence). There are 14 residues in the CDR3. V lost 0 bases and J lost 6, with 14 bases in between. CDR3 sequence reads: CSARDNRAGSEAFF. In DNA form, the CDR3 reads TGCAGTGCTAGAGATAACAGGGCGGGCTCTGAAGCTTTCTTT.

Many counts were recorded for this clonotype. The gene calls are TRBV15 and TRBJ2-1; D is possibly TRBD1 (6 bases). Germline-derived CDR1 and CDR2 are LNHNV and YYDKDF (reference sequence). V gave up 1 base and J gave up 3 bases, with 13 bases separating them. This CDR3 is built from 16 residues. The CDR3 loop reads CATSRVSGAVYNEQFF. CDR3 nucleotide sequence: TGTGCCACCAGCAGAGTGTCAGGGGCGGTCTACAATGAGCAGTTCTTC.

The rearrangement joins TRBV19 to TRBJ1-1; 9 bases map to TRBD1. The CDR3 is made up of 15 amino acids. V was clipped by 4 bases and J by 4 bases; unmatched bases: 7. Looked up from germline, CDR1 is LNHDA and CDR2 is SQIVND (reference sequence). CDR3 DNA sequence: TGTGCCAGTAGTACTACAGGGGGCCGGAGCACTGAAGCTTTCTTT. Translating it yields CASSTTGGRSTEAFF.

The J gene is TRBJ1-2, the V gene TRBV29-1; a weak D match, TRBD1 (5 bases). The V end was cut by 1 base, the J end by 0 bases, with 12 bases between. CDR3 length: 15 amino acids. The germline V gene encodes CDR1 SQVTM and CDR2 ANQGSEA. The CDR3 loop reads CSVEGQGGPNYGYTF. The DNA for the CDR3 is TGCAGCGTTGAAGGTCAGGGAGGCCCTAACTATGGCTACACCTTC.

Details on this clonotype: Being one base from a much bigger clone, this may be a read error. The CDR3 DNA follows: TGTGCCAGCAGTTCTCAAGGGATCGAAGCTTCCTTT. Its translation is CASSSQGIEASF. The V and J genes are TRBV12-3 or TRBV12-4 and TRBJ1-1; D ambiguous. The CDR3 is made up of 12 amino acids.

V and J are TRBV6-1 and TRBJ2-1; 8 bases align to TRBD2. J lost 1 base, V lost 6 bases, and 2 bases had no gene match. Germline V lookup: CDR1 MNHNS, CDR2 SASEGT. CDR3 length: 14 amino acids. In DNA, the CDR3 is TGTGCCAGCAGAACGGGGGGGTCCTACAATGAGCAGTTCTTC. It encodes CASRTGGSYNEQFF.

Many counts were recorded for this clonotype. V and J are TRBV7-3 and TRBJ2-3, with D hard to call. CDR3 length: 12 residues. From germline, CDR1 is SGHTA and CDR2 FQGTGA. V was clipped by 4 bases and J by 7 bases, with 9 bases between them. CDR3 nucleotides: TGTGCCAGCAGCTACGACCAATATACGCAGTATTTT. Translated, it gives CASSYDQYTQYF.

CDR3 residues: CASVPGQTTDTQYF. The CDR3 coding sequence is TGTGCCAGCGTGCCGGGACAGACCACAGATACGCAGTATTTT. The J gene is TRBJ2-3, the V gene TRBV11-3; 7 bases map to TRBD1. This CDR3 is 14 amino acids long. After removal of 8 bases from V and 2 bases from J, the junction contained 7 bases not matched to a gene. Germline V gene lookup returns CDR1 SGHNT and CDR2 YENEEA.

This sequence joins TRBV24-1 and TRBJ2-7; D remains unclear. Germline V gene data show CDR1 as KGHDR and CDR2 as SFDVKD. The CDR3 loop spans 13 amino acids. Trimming cost V 0 bases and J 5 bases, with 7 bases left between them. In DNA form, the CDR3 reads TGTGCCACCAGTGATTTGGTCCGGGACGAGCAGTACGTC. It encodes CATSDLVRDEQYV.

The sample holds many counts of this clonotype. V usage is TRBV27 and J usage is TRBJ1-2; no clear D. Trimming took off 5 bases at V and 0 bases at J, with 10 bases between the two ends. The CDR3 runs to 14 residues. In germline, CDR1 is MNHEY, CDR2 SMNVEV (reference sequence). The CDR3 nucleotides are TGTGCCAGCAGTCCGGACGGCTCTAACTATGGCTACACCTTC. The encoded protein is CASSPDGSNYGYTF.

The CDR3 DNA reads as TGTGCCAGCAGCCCATGGACAGGGGGCTCAACAGATACGCAGTATTTT. Translating it yields CASSPWTGGSTDTQYF. The chain recombines TRBV7-3 with TRBJ2-3; 11 bases are a match to TRBD1. V was pared by 5 bases and J by 3 bases, with 7 bases of the junction left unmatched. Germline-derived CDR1 and CDR2 are SGHTA and FQGTGA. The CDR3 is 16 residues long.

This clonotype was detected a few times. The V gene is TRBV18, the J gene TRBJ2-3, with unresolved D. V was trimmed by 6 bases and J by 2 bases, leaving 9 bases between them. The CDR3 spans 13 residues. Germline lookup yields CDR1 KGHSH and CDR2 LQKENI. The chain's CDR3 is CASSPGDTDTQYF. The CDR3 DNA sequence: TGTGCCAGCTCGCCCGGTGACACAGATACGCAGTATTTT.